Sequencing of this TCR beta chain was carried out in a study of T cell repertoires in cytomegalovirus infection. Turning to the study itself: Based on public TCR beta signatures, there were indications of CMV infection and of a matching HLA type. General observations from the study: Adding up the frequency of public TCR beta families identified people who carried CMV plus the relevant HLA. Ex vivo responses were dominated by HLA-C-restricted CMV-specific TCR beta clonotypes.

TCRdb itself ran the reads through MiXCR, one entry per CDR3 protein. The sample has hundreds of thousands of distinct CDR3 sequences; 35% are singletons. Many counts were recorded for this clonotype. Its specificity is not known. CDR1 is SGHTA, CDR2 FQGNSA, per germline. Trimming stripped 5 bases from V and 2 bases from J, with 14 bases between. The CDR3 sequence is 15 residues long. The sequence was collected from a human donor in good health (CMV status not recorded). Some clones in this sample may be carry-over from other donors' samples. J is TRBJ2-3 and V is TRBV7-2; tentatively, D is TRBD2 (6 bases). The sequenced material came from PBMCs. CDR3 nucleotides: TGTGCCAGCAGCCCCCGTGCGGGAACCACAGATACGCAGTATTTT. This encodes CASSPRAGTTDTQYF.